One and the same sample provided the 2 T cell receptor beta chains below, sequenced in a study of T cells expressing NK-cell markers. Reanalyzing the 5' RACE reads, TCRdb keeps one entry per CDR3 protein, without DNA. The table lists roughly 390,000 distinct CDR3 sequences. The specimen was blood T cells: a sorted CD56 or NKG2C T cell subset, CD4+ or CD8+ T cells, or bulk PBMC T cells (not recorded which). Source of these receptors: a woman aged 45 to 65 in good health.

The V and J genes are TRBV4-1 and TRBJ2-2. The germline V gene encodes CDR1 MGHRA and CDR2 YSYEKL. This CDR3 is 11 amino acids long. CDR3: CASRSPGELFF.

V and J are TRBV12-3 or TRBV12-4 and TRBJ1-2. The CDR3 length is 13 residues. CDR3 sequence reads: CASSFGPLDGYTF.